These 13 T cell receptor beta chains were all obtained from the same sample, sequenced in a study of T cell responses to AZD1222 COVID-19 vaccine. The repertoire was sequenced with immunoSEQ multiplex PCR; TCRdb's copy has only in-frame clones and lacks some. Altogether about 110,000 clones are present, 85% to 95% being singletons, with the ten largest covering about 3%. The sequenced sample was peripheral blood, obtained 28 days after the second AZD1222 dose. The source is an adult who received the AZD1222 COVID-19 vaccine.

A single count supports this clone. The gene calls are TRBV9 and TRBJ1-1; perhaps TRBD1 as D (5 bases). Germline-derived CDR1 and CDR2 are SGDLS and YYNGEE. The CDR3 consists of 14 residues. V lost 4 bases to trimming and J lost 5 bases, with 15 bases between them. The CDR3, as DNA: TGTGCCAGCAGCTTCCTCGGGGGTACGACTGAAGCTTTCTTT. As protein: CASSFLGGTTEAFF.

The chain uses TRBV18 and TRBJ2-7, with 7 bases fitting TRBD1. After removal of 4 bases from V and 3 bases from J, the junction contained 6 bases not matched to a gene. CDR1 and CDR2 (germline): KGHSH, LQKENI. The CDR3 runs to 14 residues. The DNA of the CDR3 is TGTGCCAGCTCACTGCCCGGGACAGACTACGAGCAGTACTTC. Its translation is CASSLPGTDYEQYF.

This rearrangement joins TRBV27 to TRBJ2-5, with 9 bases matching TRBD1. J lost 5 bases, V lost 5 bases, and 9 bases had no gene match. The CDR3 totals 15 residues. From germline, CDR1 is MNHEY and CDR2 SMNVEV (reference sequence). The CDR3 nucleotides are TGTGCCAGCAGTCGGGACAGGGAAGGTAGTGAGACCCAGTACTTC. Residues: CASSRDREGSETQYF.

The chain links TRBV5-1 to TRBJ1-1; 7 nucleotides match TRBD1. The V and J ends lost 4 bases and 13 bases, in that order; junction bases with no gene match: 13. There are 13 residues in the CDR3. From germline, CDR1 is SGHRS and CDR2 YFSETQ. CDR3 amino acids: CASSVAGGYFVFF. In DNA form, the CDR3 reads TGCGCCAGCAGCGTGGCAGGGGGTTACTTTGTTTTCTTT.

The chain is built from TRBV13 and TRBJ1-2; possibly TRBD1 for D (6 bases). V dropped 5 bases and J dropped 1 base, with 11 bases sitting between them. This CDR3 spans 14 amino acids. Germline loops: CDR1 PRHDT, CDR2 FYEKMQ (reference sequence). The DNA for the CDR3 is TGTGCCAGCAGCCGGGACAACCTTAACTATGGCTACACCTTC. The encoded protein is CASSRDNLNYGYTF.

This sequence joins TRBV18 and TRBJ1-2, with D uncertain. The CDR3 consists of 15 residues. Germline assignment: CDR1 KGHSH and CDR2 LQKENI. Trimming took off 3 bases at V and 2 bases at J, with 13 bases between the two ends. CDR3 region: CASSPTQILNYGYTF. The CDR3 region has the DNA TGTGCCAGCTCACCGACGCAGATTCTAAACTATGGCTACACCTTC.

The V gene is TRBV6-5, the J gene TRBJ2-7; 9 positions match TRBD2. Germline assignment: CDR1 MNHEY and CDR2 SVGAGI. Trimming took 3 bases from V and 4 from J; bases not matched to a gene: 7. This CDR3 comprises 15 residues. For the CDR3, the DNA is TGTGCCAGCAGTTATGATGGTAGCGGGGGATACGAGCAGTACTTC. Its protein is CASSYDGSGGYEQYF.

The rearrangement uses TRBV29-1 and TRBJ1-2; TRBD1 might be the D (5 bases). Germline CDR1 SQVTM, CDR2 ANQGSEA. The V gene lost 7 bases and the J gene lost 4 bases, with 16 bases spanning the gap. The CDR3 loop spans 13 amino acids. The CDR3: CSARQAGTYGYTF. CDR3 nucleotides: TGCAGCGCCCGTCAGGCAGGGACCTATGGCTACACCTTC.

As DNA, the CDR3 is TGTGCCACCAGTGTCTGGAGGGCCAACAACAATGAGCAGTTCTTC. It encodes CATSVWRANNNEQFF. The rearrangement links TRBV24-1 to TRBJ2-1, with TRBD2 as a possible D gene (6 bases). There are 15 residues in the CDR3. Germline-derived CDR1 and CDR2 are KGHDR and SFDVKD. Between the trimmed V and J ends, which lost 5 bases and 5 bases, there was a span of 15 bases.

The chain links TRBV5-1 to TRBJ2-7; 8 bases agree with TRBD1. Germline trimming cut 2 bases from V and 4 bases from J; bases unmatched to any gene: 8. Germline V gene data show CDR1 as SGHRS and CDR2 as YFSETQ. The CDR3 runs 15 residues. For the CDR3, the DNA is TGCGCCAGCAGCTTTGGGCAGGGGGCCATTTACGAGCAGTACTTC. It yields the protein CASSFGQGAIYEQYF. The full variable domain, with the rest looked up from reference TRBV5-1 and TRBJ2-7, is KAGVTQTPRYLIKTRGQQVTLSCSPISGHRSVSWYQQTPGQGLQFLFEYFSETQRNKGNFPGRFSGRQFSNSRSEMNVSTLELGDSALYLCASSFGQGAIYEQYFGPGTRLTVT.

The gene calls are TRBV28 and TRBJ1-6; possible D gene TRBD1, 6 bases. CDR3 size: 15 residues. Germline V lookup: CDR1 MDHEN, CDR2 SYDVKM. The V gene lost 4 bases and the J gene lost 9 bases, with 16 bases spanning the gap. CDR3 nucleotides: TGTGCCAGCAGTTCTTCAGGGGCCGGCAGTTCACCCCTCCACTTT. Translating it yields CASSSSGAGSSPLHF.

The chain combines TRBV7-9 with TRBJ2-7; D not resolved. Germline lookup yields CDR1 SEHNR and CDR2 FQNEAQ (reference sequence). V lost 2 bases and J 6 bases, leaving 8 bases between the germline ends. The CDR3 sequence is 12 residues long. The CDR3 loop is CASSLLSSEQYF. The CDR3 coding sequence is TGTGCCAGCAGCTTACTTTCTAGCGAGCAGTACTTC.

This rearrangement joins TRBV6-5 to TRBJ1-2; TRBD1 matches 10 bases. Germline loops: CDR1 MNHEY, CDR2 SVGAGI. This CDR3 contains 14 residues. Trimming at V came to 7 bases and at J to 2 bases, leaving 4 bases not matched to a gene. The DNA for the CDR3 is TGTGCCAGCAAACCGGGACAGGGGAACTATGGCTACACCTTC. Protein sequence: CASKPGQGNYGYTF.